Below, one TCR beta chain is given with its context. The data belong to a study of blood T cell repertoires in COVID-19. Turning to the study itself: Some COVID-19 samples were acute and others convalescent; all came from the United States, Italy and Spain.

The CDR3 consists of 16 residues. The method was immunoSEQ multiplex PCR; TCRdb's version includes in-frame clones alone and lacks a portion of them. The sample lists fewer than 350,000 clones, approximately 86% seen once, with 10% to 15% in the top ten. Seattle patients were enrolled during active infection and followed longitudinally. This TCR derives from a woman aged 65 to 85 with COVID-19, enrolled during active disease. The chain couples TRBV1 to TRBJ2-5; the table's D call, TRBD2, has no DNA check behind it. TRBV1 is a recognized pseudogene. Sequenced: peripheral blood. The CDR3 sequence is CTSSQDSSGGEETQYF. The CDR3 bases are TGCACCAGCAGCCAAGATAGCAGCGGGGGTGAAGAGACCCAGTACTTC.